Listed below are T cell receptor beta chains from one sample, sequenced in a study of T cell responses to AZD1222 COVID-19 vaccine. Measured with immunoSEQ multiplex PCR; TCRdb has only the in-frame clones, and not every one. The repertoire holds 170,000 or so clones, with 70% to 90% as singletons. The source was peripheral blood, collected 28 days after the second AZD1222 dose. These receptors were collected from an adult who received the AZD1222 COVID-19 vaccine. The CDR3 runs from the conserved cysteine through the conserved F or W.

v_call,j_call,cdr3_aa
TRBV2,TRBJ2-1,CASSPAGGARQFF
TRBV27,TRBJ2-3,CASSLSRTSISSTDTQYF
TRBV5-1,TRBJ2-6,CASSLVGSGANVLTF
TRBV6-5,TRBJ2-1,CASSDSTAAYEQFF
TRBV5-8,TRBJ1-3,CASSLVGSSSGNTIYF
TRBV30,TRBJ2-7,CAWNGGSYEQYF
TRBV9,TRBJ2-3,CASSVSTGEGTQYF
TRBV7-2,TRBJ2-2,CASSLDLITGELFF
TRBV10-3,TRBJ1-5,CATRDSNSVQPQHF
TRBV2,TRBJ1-5,CASSLTGGGQPQHF
TRBV12-5,TRBJ2-1,CASGLTGDYNEQFF
TRBV7-8,TRBJ1-3,CASSLTDRGYGNTIYF
TRBV7-3,TRBJ1-2,CASSSTSTGTVYGYTF
TRBV30,TRBJ1-2,CAWSGQNYGYTF
TRBV19,TRBJ2-3,CASKEGRRTDTQYF
TRBV25-1,TRBJ2-3,CASSLAGGPTDTQYF
TRBV5-1,TRBJ1-3,CASSPFPQGASGNTIYF
TRBV6-1,TRBJ1-1,CASSEAGGETEAFF
TRBV2,TRBJ2-5,CASSEDSQETQYF
TRBV12-3/TRBV12-4,TRBJ1-1,CASSLGEGTEAFF
TRBV7-9,TRBJ2-5,CASSFDRAIKETQYF
TRBV30,TRBJ2-1,CASLGSGGAYEQFF
TRBV11-3,TRBJ1-3,CASSLDKSSGNTIYF